Below, 29 T cell receptor beta chains from the same sample are listed, as sequenced in a study of CD8 T cells in Susac syndrome. The authors reverse transcribed roughly 0.5 to 1 ug RNA with random hexamers. TCRdb itself ran the immunoSEQ multiplex PCR reads through MiXCR, one entry per CDR3 protein. Of around 77,000 distinct CDR3 sequences listed, nearly 96% are singletons. What was sequenced was CD4+ T cells from PBMCs. The receptors come from a human donor with multiple sclerosis.

Here the CDR3 reads CSVTRGDPYNEQFF. In DNA form, the CDR3 reads TGCAGCGTTACGAGGGGGGACCCCTACAATGAGCAGTTCTTC. V usage is TRBV29-1 and J usage is TRBJ2-1, with D perhaps given as TRBD1 or TRBD2 (6 bases each). This CDR3 has 14 residues. CDR1 SQVTM and CDR2 ANQGSEA come from the germline V gene. The V and J ends lost 5 bases and 2 bases respectively, with 13 bases between them.

The gene calls are TRBV3-1 and TRBJ1-5; D gene unclear. Germline assignment: CDR1 LGHDT and CDR2 YNNKEL (reference sequence). This CDR3 has 14 amino acids. V was cut by 3 bases and J by 7 bases, with 13 bases left in between. The CDR3 reads CASSQSGEEQPQHF. The DNA of the CDR3 is TGTGCCAGCAGCCAGTCCGGGGAGGAGCAGCCCCAGCATTTT.

The rearrangement links TRBV10-3 to TRBJ1-1; D remains ambiguous. V gave up 2 bases and J gave up 4 bases, with 11 bases separating them. Germline V gives CDR1 ENHRY, CDR2 SYGVKD. CDR3 size: 14 residues. CDR3 sequence: CAISEGGLGTEAFF. CDR3 nucleotide sequence: TGTGCCATCAGTGAGGGTGGACTGGGCACTGAAGCTTTCTTT.

This clonotype has just one count. The chain combines TRBV28 with TRBJ2-7; D gene ambiguous. CDR1 MDHEN and CDR2 SYDVKM come from the germline V gene. The CDR3 contains 12 residues. Trimming cost V 8 bases and J 3 bases, with 11 bases left between them. The chain's CDR3 is CASSTGDYEQYF. CDR3 sequence (DNA): TGTGCCAGCTCAACTGGGGACTACGAGCAGTACTTC.

This rearrangement joins TRBV19 to TRBJ2-1, with D possibly being TRBD1 (6 bases). This CDR3 contains 13 residues. V was pared by 3 bases and J by 8 bases, with 11 bases between. CDR1 and CDR2 from the germline V gene are LNHDA and SQIVND (reference sequence). CDR3 amino acids: CASSMFRGDEQFF. The CDR3 DNA reads TGTGCCAGTAGTATGTTCAGGGGAGATGAGCAGTTCTTC.

The chain links TRBV12-3 or TRBV12-4 to TRBJ2-5; no clear D. CDR3 length: 13 amino acids. V dropped 4 bases and J dropped 7 bases, with 13 bases sitting between them. The CDR3, as DNA: TGTGCCAGCAGTTACCTGGATCAGCGGACCCAGTACTTC. Residues: CASSYLDQRTQYF.

The J gene is TRBJ2-1, the V gene TRBV20-1, with no clear D. The CDR3 spans 15 residues. Trimming removed 6 bases from V and 6 bases from J, with 21 bases in between. CDR1 and CDR2 (germline): DFQATT, SNEGSKA (reference sequence). CDR3: CSADAGDIGTNEQFF. The CDR3, as DNA: TGCAGTGCCGACGCCGGTGACATCGGAACCAATGAGCAGTTCTTC.

This clonotype occurred a few times. V gene TRBV12-3 or TRBV12-4 combines with J gene TRBJ2-1; D uncertain. V gave up 0 bases and J gave up 5 bases, with 8 bases separating them. The CDR3 loop spans 14 amino acids. The CDR3 protein is CASSLAGVHNEQFF. The CDR3 bases are TGTGCCAGCAGTTTAGCTGGGGTCCACAATGAGCAGTTCTTC.

V usage is TRBV27 and J usage is TRBJ1-2; D is perhaps TRBD1 (5 bases). V was trimmed by 7 bases and J by 5 bases, leaving 17 bases between them. The germline V gene encodes CDR1 MNHEY and CDR2 SMNVEV (reference sequence). The CDR3 has 14 amino acids. The CDR3 protein is CASKPGRRTYGYTF. The CDR3 coding sequence is TGTGCCAGCAAACCCGGTCGGCGGACATATGGCTACACCTTC.

The rearrangement joins TRBV7-2 to TRBJ2-7; no firm D call. This CDR3 has 14 residues. Germline lookup yields CDR1 SGHTA and CDR2 FQGNSA. V lost 5 bases, J lost 2 bases, and 13 bases lay in between. The CDR3 DNA reads TGTGCCAGCAGCCTGGCCTTAGCCCCCTACGAGCAGTACTTC. Translated, it gives CASSLALAPYEQYF. Full variable domain (rest looked up from reference TRBV7-2 and TRBJ2-7): GAGVSQSPSNKVTEKGKDVELRCDPISGHTALYWYRQSLGQGLEFLIYFQGNSAPDKSGLPSDRFSAERTGGSVSTLTIQRTQQEDSAVYLCASSLALAPYEQYFGPGTRLTVT.

CDR3 sequence (DNA): TGTGCCAGCTCACCAACCCCGAAACTTAACACAGATACGCAGTATTTT. This encodes CASSPTPKLNTDTQYF. V usage is TRBV18 and J usage is TRBJ2-3, with D hard to call. Germline CDR1 and CDR2: KGHSH and LQKENI. This CDR3 is 16 amino acids long. V was trimmed by 2 bases and J by 2 bases, leaving 14 bases between them.

V usage is TRBV20-1 and J usage is TRBJ2-3; 7 nucleotides match TRBD2. The trim removed 1 base at V and 6 bases at J, leaving 10 bases unmatched. The germline CDR1 and CDR2 sequences are DFQATT and SNEGSKA (reference sequence). This CDR3 comprises 15 residues. In DNA, the CDR3 is TGCAGTGCTAGAGTAGGGACTACTCACCCGGATACGCAGTATTTT. Protein product: CSARVGTTHPDTQYF.

The chain uses TRBV18 and TRBJ1-1; perhaps TRBD1 as D (6 bases). The V end was cut by 2 bases, the J end by 7 bases, with 14 bases between. This CDR3 is 14 amino acids long. CDR1 is KGHSH, CDR2 LQKENI, per germline. The CDR3 spells CASSPRDTHLEAFF. For the CDR3, the DNA is TGTGCCAGCTCACCAAGGGACACCCACCTTGAAGCTTTCTTT.

The chain couples TRBV12-3 or TRBV12-4 to TRBJ2-6; either TRBD1 or TRBD2 may fit D (5 bases each). This CDR3 spans 15 amino acids. The V end was cut by 4 bases, the J end by 5 bases, with 12 bases between. CDR3 sequence: CASSYVRGWANVLTF. In DNA form, the CDR3 reads TGTGCCAGCAGTTATGTTCGGGGCTGGGCCAACGTCCTGACTTTC.

As DNA, the CDR3 is TGTGCCAGCAGCTCCAATCGTAACGCAGATACGCAGTATTTT. Its protein is CASSSNRNADTQYF. The chain links TRBV7-6 to TRBJ2-3, with D hard to call. This CDR3 spans 14 amino acids. V was trimmed by 4 bases and J by 4 bases, leaving 12 bases between them. In germline, CDR1 is SGHVS, CDR2 FNYEAQ. Full variable domain (rest looked up from reference TRBV7-6 and TRBJ2-3): GAGVSQSPRYKVTKRGQDVALRCDPISGHVSLYWYRQALGQGPEFLTYFNYEAQQDKSGLPNDRFSAERPEGSISTLTIQRTEQRDSAMYRCASSSNRNADTQYFGPGTRLTVL.

The CDR3 DNA follows: TGTGCCAGCAGCGCGCGAACTACCCCGGGAGATACGCAGTATTTT. As protein: CASSARTTPGDTQYF. The V call is TRBV7-9, the J call TRBJ2-3, with no clear D. The germline CDR1 and CDR2 sequences are SEHNR and FQNEAQ (reference sequence). This CDR3 has 15 amino acids. Trimming removed 5 bases at V and 5 bases at J, with 17 bases between.

The rearrangement joins TRBV19 to TRBJ2-5; D is undetermined. The germline V and J ends were trimmed by 5 bases and 7 bases, with 20 bases remaining between them. The CDR3 loop spans 15 amino acids. Germline loops: CDR1 LNHDA, CDR2 SQIVND (reference sequence). The CDR3 DNA reads as TGTGCCAGTAGTCCCGGCCGCTTACCCAAGGGGACCCAGTACTTC. This gives the protein CASSPGRLPKGTQYF.

This chain links TRBV7-2 with TRBJ1-1, with D possibly TRBD1 on 6 matching bases. In germline, CDR1 is SGHTA, CDR2 FQGNSA. CDR3 size: 14 residues. The V end was cut by 7 bases, the J end by 4 bases, with 16 bases between. CDR3 nucleotide sequence: TGTGCCAGCACCTCACAGGGAGTCGGCACTGAAGCTTTCTTT. Amino acid sequence: CASTSQGVGTEAFF.

V is TRBV7-9 and J is TRBJ2-1; TRBD2 aligns across 10 bases. This CDR3 has 16 amino acids. V shed 5 bases, J shed 6 bases, and the junction held 10 bases outside the gene matches. Germline V gene sequence: CDR1 SEHNR, CDR2 FQNEAQ (reference sequence). This CDR3 reads CASSRRAGGLFNEQFF. The CDR3 DNA reads as TGTGCCAGCAGCCGAAGAGCGGGGGGGCTTTTCAATGAGCAGTTCTTC.

The V call is TRBV11-2, the J call TRBJ2-7; either TRBD1 or TRBD2 may supply D (5 bases each). This CDR3 is built from 13 residues. CDR1 SGHAT and CDR2 FQNNGV come from the germline V gene. V was trimmed by 1 base and J by 3 bases, leaving 7 bases between them. The DNA for the CDR3 is TGTGCCAGCAGCTTAGTGAGGGGCTACGAGCAGTACTTC. Translating it yields CASSLVRGYEQYF.

The chain is built from TRBV12-3 or TRBV12-4 and TRBJ2-7; 7 positions match TRBD1. V shed 4 bases, J shed 3 bases, and the junction held 6 bases outside the gene matches. This CDR3 is built from 14 residues. CDR3 protein: CASSSNRGIYEQYF. The DNA for the CDR3 is TGTGCCAGCAGTTCAAACAGGGGAATCTACGAGCAGTACTTC.

This chain links TRBV6-5 with TRBJ2-5; D not resolved. CDR1 is MNHEY, CDR2 SVGAGI, per germline. The germline V and J ends were trimmed by 6 bases and 4 bases, with 18 bases remaining between them. This CDR3 is built from 15 residues. The CDR3 protein is CASSPEVGVGETQYF. The CDR3 nucleotides are TGTGCCAGCAGCCCAGAAGTGGGCGTGGGAGAGACCCAGTACTTC.

V gene TRBV7-2 combines with J gene TRBJ2-7; 12 bases align to TRBD2. There are 16 residues in the CDR3. Germline lookup yields CDR1 SGHTA and CDR2 FQGNSA. Germline trimming cut 5 bases from V and 2 bases from J; bases unmatched to any gene: 7. This CDR3 reads CASSQGLAGTTYEQYF. CDR3 nucleotides: TGTGCCAGCAGCCAAGGACTAGCGGGGACCACCTACGAGCAGTACTTC.

This chain uses TRBV24-1 with TRBJ1-1, with D tentatively TRBD1 (6 bases). The CDR3 is made up of 13 amino acids. The ends were cut back, 10 bases at V and 1 base at J, with 12 bases in the middle. CDR1 and CDR2 from the germline V gene are KGHDR and SFDVKD. CDR3: CATQGGANTEAFF. Written as DNA, the CDR3 is TGTGCCACACAAGGGGGAGCGAACACTGAAGCTTTCTTT.

V gene TRBV3-1 combines with J gene TRBJ2-1, with 15 positions matching TRBD2. Germline CDR1 and CDR2: LGHDT and YNNKEL (reference sequence). This CDR3 spans 20 amino acids. Trimming took 3 bases from V and 0 from J; bases not matched to a gene: 9. The CDR3 protein is CASSQPGLAGGHSSYNEQFF. For the CDR3, the DNA is TGTGCCAGCAGCCAGCCGGGACTAGCGGGGGGCCATAGCTCCTACAATGAGCAGTTCTTC.

The genes are TRBV29-1 and TRBJ2-3, with D perhaps matching TRBD1 or TRBD2 (5 bases each). The ends were cut back, 6 bases at V and 3 bases at J, with 13 bases in the middle. Per the germline V gene, CDR1 is SQVTM and CDR2 is ANQGSEA. The CDR3 is made up of 13 amino acids. The CDR3, as DNA: TGCAGCGTGGGACCTGTAGGGACAGATACGCAGTATTTT. Residues: CSVGPVGTDTQYF.

J is TRBJ1-6 and V is TRBV11-2, with D tentatively TRBD1 (6 bases). Trimming shortened V by 2 bases and J by 10 bases, and 18 bases separated the two germline ends. Germline V gene lookup returns CDR1 SGHAT and CDR2 FQNNGV. This CDR3 contains 16 residues. The chain's CDR3 is CASSLFGRGRVSPLHF. CDR3 coding DNA: TGTGCCAGCAGCTTATTCGGTCGGGGGCGGGTGTCACCCCTCCACTTT.

The rearrangement links TRBV5-6 to TRBJ1-5, with a weak D call TRBD1 (6 bases). CDR1 SGHDT and CDR2 YYEEEE come from the germline V gene. Deletions cut 0 bases from V and 5 bases from J, with 12 bases between. This CDR3 spans 15 amino acids. CDR3 amino acids: CASSLGGLLDQPQHF. The CDR3 coding sequence is TGTGCCAGCAGCTTGGGGGGGCTCCTTGATCAGCCCCAGCATTTT.

The chain recombines TRBV7-2 with TRBJ2-3; TRBD2 is a possible D gene (6 bases). V lost 1 base, J lost 13 bases, and 9 bases lay in between. Per the germline V gene, CDR1 is SGHTA and CDR2 is FQGNSA. This CDR3 has 11 amino acids. The CDR3 sequence: CASSLGGEKYF. For the CDR3, the DNA is TGTGCCAGCAGCTTAGGCGGGGAAAAGTATTTT.